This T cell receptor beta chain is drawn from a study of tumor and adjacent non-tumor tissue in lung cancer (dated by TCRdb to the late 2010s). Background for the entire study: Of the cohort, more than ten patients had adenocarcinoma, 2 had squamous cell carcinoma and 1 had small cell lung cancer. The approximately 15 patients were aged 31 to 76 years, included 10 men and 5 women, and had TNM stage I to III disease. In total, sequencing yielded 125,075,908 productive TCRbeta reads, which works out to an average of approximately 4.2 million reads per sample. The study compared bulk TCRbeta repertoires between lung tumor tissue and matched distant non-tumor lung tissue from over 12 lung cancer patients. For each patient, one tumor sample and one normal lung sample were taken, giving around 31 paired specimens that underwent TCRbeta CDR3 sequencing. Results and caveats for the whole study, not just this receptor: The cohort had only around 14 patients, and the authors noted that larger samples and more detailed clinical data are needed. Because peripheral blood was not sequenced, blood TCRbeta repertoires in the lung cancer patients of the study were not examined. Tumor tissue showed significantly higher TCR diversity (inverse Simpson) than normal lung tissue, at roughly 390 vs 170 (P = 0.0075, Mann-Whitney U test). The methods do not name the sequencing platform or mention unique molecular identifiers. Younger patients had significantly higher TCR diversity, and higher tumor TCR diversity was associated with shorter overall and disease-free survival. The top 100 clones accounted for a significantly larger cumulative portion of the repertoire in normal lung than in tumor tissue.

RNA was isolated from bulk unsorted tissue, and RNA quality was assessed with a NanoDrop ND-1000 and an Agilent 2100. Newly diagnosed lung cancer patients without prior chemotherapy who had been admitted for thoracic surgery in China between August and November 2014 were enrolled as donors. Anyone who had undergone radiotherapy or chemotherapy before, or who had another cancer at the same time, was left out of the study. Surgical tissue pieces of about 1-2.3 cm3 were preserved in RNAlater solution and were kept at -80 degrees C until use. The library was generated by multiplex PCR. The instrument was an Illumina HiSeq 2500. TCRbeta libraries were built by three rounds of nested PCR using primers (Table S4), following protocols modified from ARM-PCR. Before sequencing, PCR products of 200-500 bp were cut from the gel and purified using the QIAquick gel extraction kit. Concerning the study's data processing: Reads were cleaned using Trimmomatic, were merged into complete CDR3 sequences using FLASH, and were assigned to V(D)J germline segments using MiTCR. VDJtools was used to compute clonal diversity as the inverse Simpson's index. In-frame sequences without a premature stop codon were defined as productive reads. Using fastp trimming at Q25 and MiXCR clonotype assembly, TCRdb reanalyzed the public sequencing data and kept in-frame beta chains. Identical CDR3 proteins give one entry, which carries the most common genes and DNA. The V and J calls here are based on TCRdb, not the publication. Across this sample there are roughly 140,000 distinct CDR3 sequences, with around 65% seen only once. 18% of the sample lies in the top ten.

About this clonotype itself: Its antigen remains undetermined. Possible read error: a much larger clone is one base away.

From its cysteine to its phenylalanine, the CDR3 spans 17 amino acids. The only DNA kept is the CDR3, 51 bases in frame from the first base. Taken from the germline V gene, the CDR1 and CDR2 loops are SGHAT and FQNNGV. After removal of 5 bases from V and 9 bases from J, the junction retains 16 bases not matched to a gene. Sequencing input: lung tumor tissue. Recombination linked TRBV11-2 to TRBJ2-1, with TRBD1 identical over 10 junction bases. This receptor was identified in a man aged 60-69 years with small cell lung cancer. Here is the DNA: TGTGCCAGCAGCCCCCTTTCTTCGGGACAGGGGTGGGGTGAGCAGTTCTTC. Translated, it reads CASSPLSSGQGWGEQFF.